This T cell receptor beta chain was identified in a study of T cell repertoires in cytomegalovirus infection. Overall study context: Through public TCR beta signatures, both CMV infection and matching HLA type were indicated.

Comments on this clonotype: As yet, its antigen is unknown.

In TCRdb, the reads were re-called with MiXCR into one record per CDR3 protein. The sample consists of approximately 700,000 distinct CDR3 sequences, 35% of them appearing once. Study-wide points: Within the response measured ex vivo, HLA-C-restricted CMV-specific TCR beta clonotypes were dominant.

The V end was cut by 0 bases, the J end by 2 bases, with 9 bases between. Germline V gives CDR1 SGHDN, CDR2 FVKESK. This CDR3 comprises 15 residues. The TCR originated in a human donor in good health (CMV status not recorded). Some clones in this sample may be carry-over from other donors' samples. This chain joins TRBV14 and TRBJ2-3; D is unclear. The material sequenced was PBMCs. The CDR3, as DNA: TGTGCCAGCAGCCAAGATGGAGTGTCCACAGATACGCAGTATTTT. It encodes CASSQDGVSTDTQYF.